The rows below give T cell receptor beta chains drawn from one sample of a study of identical twins. TCRdb passed the 5' RACE reads through MiXCR, listing each CDR3 protein once. The sample lists 200,000 to 250,000 distinct CDR3 sequences, 11% to 15% occurring once. Sample: memory (CD45RO+) T cells sorted from blood. The receptor set was obtained from a woman younger than 35 in good health. Both conserved end residues are part of each CDR3. D genes are given only for firm matches. A row's size may be missing; if present it is once, few, many or a size class.

d_call	j_call	clone_size	v_call	cdr3_nt	cdr3_aa
TRBD2	TRBJ2-1	few	TRBV4-1	TGCGCCAGCACAAAGGCGGGGACTAGCGGGAACAATGAGCAGTTCTTC	CASTKAGTSGNNEQFF
NA	TRBJ2-3	few	TRBV9	TGTGCCAGCAGCGTAGGGGACTTCACAGATACGCAGTATTTT	CASSVGDFTDTQYF
TRBD2	TRBJ2-1	NA	TRBV5-8	TGTGCCAGCAGCTTCCGACGGGGGGGCCGAGATGAGCAGTTCTTC	CASSFRRGGRDEQFF
TRBD1	TRBJ1-5	NA	TRBV10-3	TGTGCCACGCGGACAGGGGCCGCAGGGCAGCCCCAGCATTTT	CATRTGAAGQPQHF
NA	TRBJ2-7	NA	TRBV7-8	TGTGCCAGCAGCTTGAGCCGGGCGTCCTACGAGCAGTACTTC	CASSLSRASYEQYF
NA	TRBJ1-5	NA	TRBV9	TGTGCCAGCAGCCCCGAGGGGGGCCGCAATCAGCCCCAGCATTTT	CASSPEGGRNQPQHF
TRBD2	TRBJ2-1	NA	TRBV6-5	TGTGCCAGCAGTTACAGGCGGGGGGGATCCTATGAGCAGTTCTTC	CASSYRRGGSYEQFF
TRBD1	TRBJ1-6	NA	TRBV4-3	TGCGCCAGCAGCCAGGTCCCGGGACAGGGCAATTCACCCCTCCACTTT	CASSQVPGQGNSPLHF
TRBD1	TRBJ2-7	NA	TRBV5-1	TGCGCCAGCAGCGAGACAGGGGATACCTACGAGCAGTACTTC	CASSETGDTYEQYF
NA	TRBJ2-1	NA	TRBV29-1	TGCAGCGTTGGGGAAACCGGGACGGAGGCAATGAAGCAGTTCTTC	CSVGETGTEAMKQFF
NA	TRBJ1-4	few	TRBV20-1	TGCAGTGCCCCAGGGGTGGGGGAAAAACTGTTTTTT	CSAPGVGEKLFF
TRBD1	TRBJ2-5	NA	TRBV5-1	TGCGCCAGCAGCTCGTTGACAGGGGTAGAGACCCAGTACTTC	CASSSLTGVETQYF
TRBD2	TRBJ2-5	few	TRBV5-1	TGCGCCAGCAGCTTGGGGCTAGCGGGAGTCCCCGAGACCCAGTACTTC	CASSLGLAGVPETQYF
NA	TRBJ2-3	NA	TRBV29-1	TGCAGCGCCGCCCATGTTGGGTCGCAGTATTTT	CSAAHVGSQYF
TRBD2	TRBJ2-5	few	TRBV7-9	TGTGCCAGCAGTTGGGGACTAGCGGGAGGGATCCAAGAGACCCAGTACTTC	CASSWGLAGGIQETQYF
TRBD2	TRBJ2-1	few	TRBV24-1	TGTGCCACAACCGGGGGAGCGGGATACAATGAGCAGTTCTTC	CATTGGAGYNEQFF
NA	TRBJ1-5	few	TRBV7-2	TGTGCCAGCAGCTCCGGAGTTTATAGCAATCAGCCCCAGCATTTT	CASSSGVYSNQPQHF
TRBD2	TRBJ2-7	NA	TRBV6-1	TGTGCCAGCAGTGAACTAGCGGGAGAATACTACGAGCAGTACTTC	CASSELAGEYYEQYF
TRBD2	TRBJ2-5	few	TRBV7-9	TGTGCCAGCAGCTTATTAGCGGGAGGGCAAGAGACCCAGTACTTC	CASSLLAGGQETQYF
NA	TRBJ2-3	many	TRBV5-6	TGTGCCAGCAGCTTGGGGGGGCCCGGAGATACGCAGTATTTT	CASSLGGPGDTQYF
TRBD2	TRBJ2-3	once	TRBV5-1	TGCGCCAGCAGCTACTCCGGGACTAGCGGCACAGATACGCAGTATTTT	CASSYSGTSGTDTQYF
TRBD2	TRBJ2-1	few	TRBV12-3/TRBV12-4	TGTGCCAGCAGGATCACGGGGGGACCCGGCAATGAGCAGTTCTTC	CASRITGGPGNEQFF